This T cell receptor (beta chain) appears in the sequencing data of a study of cytomegalovirus exposure and HLA in healthy donors. Study observations and caveats: A missense variant in DCLRE1C was later tied to TCR beta V- and J-gene trimming.

This CDR3 is 14 amino acids long. Germline CDR1 SGHRS, CDR2 YFSETQ. V shed 4 bases and J 6 bases; nucleotides not matched to a gene: 8. Researchers ran the PCR with 60 Vbeta and 13 Jbeta primers. Assay used: immunoSEQ multiplex PCR; TCRdb lists only in-frame clones, some missing. The repertoire holds tens of thousands of clones, with approximately 57% as singletons. On this clone itself: The antigen remains undetermined.

The sequence was collected from a man younger than 45 in good health and CMV-seropositive. The chain links TRBV5-1 to TRBJ2-7; TRBD1 matches 9 bases. The specimen was PBMCs. CDR3 region: CASSPGTGYPEQYF. CDR3 bases: TGCGCCAGCAGCCCCGGGACAGGGTACCCCGAGCAGTACTTC.